Listed below are T cell receptor beta chains from one sample, sequenced in a study of T-cell memory formation after mild COVID-19. TCRdb reprocessed the 5' RACE reads via MiXCR and lists one record per CDR3 protein. The sample carries roughly 220,000 distinct CDR3 sequences, around 8.8% recorded once. The sample consisted of PBMCs or a T cell subset sorted from them (not recorded which). The receptors were gathered from a man between 18 and 35 years old who had mild COVID-19 (a few samples of this study predate the infection). Cell type and time point are not known. The CDR3 runs from the conserved cysteine through the conserved F or W. Fields, in order: J gene, V gene, D gene, clone size, CDR3 DNA, CDR3 protein. The D gene is left open where the match is weak. Clone size is stated in some rows and not others, as once, few, many or a class when expanded.

j_gene: TRBJ1-2
v_gene: TRBV20-1
d_gene: .
abundance: many
CDR3nt: TGCAGTGCTAGGAAACCCCTTAACTATGGCTACACCTTC
CDR3aa: CSARKPLNYGYTF

j_gene: TRBJ2-1
v_gene: TRBV9
d_gene: .
abundance: few
CDR3nt: TGTGCCAGCAGCGTAGTCGGTACGCGGCCTCGGGGCTACAATGAGCAGTTCTTC
CDR3aa: CASSVVGTRPRGYNEQFF

j_gene: TRBJ1-1
v_gene: TRBV20-1
d_gene: .
abundance: .
CDR3nt: TGCCTGGGAGGGGGGGGAACTGAAGCTTTCTTT
CDR3aa: CLGGGGTEAFF

j_gene: TRBJ1-1
v_gene: TRBV5-4
d_gene: .
abundance: few
CDR3nt: TGTGCCAGCAGCTTGGCCCAGGGCACGGCTTTCTTT
CDR3aa: CASSLAQGTAFF

j_gene: TRBJ1-5
v_gene: TRBV4-3
d_gene: TRBD1
abundance: few
CDR3nt: TGCGCCAGCAGCCATAACAGGGGTGGCAATCAGCCCCAGCATTTT
CDR3aa: CASSHNRGGNQPQHF

j_gene: TRBJ2-2
v_gene: TRBV5-1
d_gene: TRBD1
abundance: .
CDR3nt: TGCGCCAGCAGCTCGACAGGGTACGGGGAGCTGTTTTTT
CDR3aa: CASSSTGYGELFF

j_gene: TRBJ2-1
v_gene: TRBV20-1
d_gene: .
abundance: many
CDR3nt: TGCAGCGCCAGGGCAGCTGTAGCGCGGGAGCAGTTCTTC
CDR3aa: CSARAAVAREQFF

j_gene: TRBJ2-6
v_gene: TRBV18
d_gene: .
abundance: .
CDR3nt: TGTGCCAGCTCACCAGGACTGTTCTCTGGGGCCAACGTCCTGACTTTC
CDR3aa: CASSPGLFSGANVLTF

j_gene: TRBJ2-5
v_gene: TRBV10-1
d_gene: TRBD2
abundance: many
CDR3nt: TGCGCCAGCAGTGGGTCTAGCGGGTTTCAAGAGACCCAGTACTTC
CDR3aa: CASSGSSGFQETQYF

j_gene: TRBJ1-2
v_gene: TRBV3-1
d_gene: .
abundance: .
CDR3nt: TGTGCCAGCAGCCAAGACGCAGGGCAGCGCTACACCTTC
CDR3aa: CASSQDAGQRYTF

j_gene: TRBJ1-3
v_gene: TRBV13
d_gene: TRBD1
abundance: .
CDR3nt: TGTGCCAGCAGCCATTCGACAGGGACTGGAAACACCATATATTTT
CDR3aa: CASSHSTGTGNTIYF

j_gene: TRBJ1-1
v_gene: TRBV4-3
d_gene: .
abundance: few
CDR3nt: TGCGCCAGCAGCCCCGAATCTGGGGCAGCTCCCCTGGCCACTGAAGCTTTCTTT
CDR3aa: CASSPESGAAPLATEAFF

j_gene: TRBJ2-1
v_gene: TRBV5-4
d_gene: TRBD2
abundance: .
CDR3nt: TGTGCCAGCAGCGACCCCGGGGGGTCCTACAATGAGCAGTTCTTC
CDR3aa: CASSDPGGSYNEQFF

j_gene: TRBJ2-3
v_gene: TRBV20-1
d_gene: .
abundance: many
CDR3nt: TGCAGTGCTAGGTCACTGGGACAAAATACGCAGTATTTT
CDR3aa: CSARSLGQNTQYF

j_gene: TRBJ2-2
v_gene: TRBV6-5
d_gene: .
abundance: .
CDR3nt: TGTGCCAGCAGTTACGGGGGGAACACCGGGGAGCTGTTTTTT
CDR3aa: CASSYGGNTGELFF

j_gene: TRBJ1-5
v_gene: TRBV2
d_gene: .
abundance: many
CDR3nt: TGTGCCAGCAGTGCTTTGGCCTGGACAGCCGATTATAGCAATCAGCCCCAGCATTTT
CDR3aa: CASSALAWTADYSNQPQHF